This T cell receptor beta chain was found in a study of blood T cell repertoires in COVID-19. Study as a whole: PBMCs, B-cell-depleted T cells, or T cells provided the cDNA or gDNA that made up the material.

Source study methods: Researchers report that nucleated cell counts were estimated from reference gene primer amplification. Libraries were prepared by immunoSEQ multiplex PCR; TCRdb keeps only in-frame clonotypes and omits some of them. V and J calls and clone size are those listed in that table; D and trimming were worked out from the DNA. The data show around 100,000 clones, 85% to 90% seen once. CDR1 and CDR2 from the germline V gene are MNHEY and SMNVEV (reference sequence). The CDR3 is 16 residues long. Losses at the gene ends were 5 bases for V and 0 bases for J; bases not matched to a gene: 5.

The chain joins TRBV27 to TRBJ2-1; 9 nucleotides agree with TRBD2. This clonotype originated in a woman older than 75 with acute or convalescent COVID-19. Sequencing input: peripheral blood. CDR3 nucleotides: TGTGCCAGCAGTACCCATAGCGGGAGCTCCTACAATGAGCAGTTCTTC. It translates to CASSTHSGSSYNEQFF.